This note documents a single T cell receptor beta chain sequence. No antigen is known for it. Germline loops: CDR1 MNHEY, CDR2 SVGEGT. V was shortened by 5 bases and J by 1 base, with 15 bases between the two germline ends. The CDR3 is made up of 16 amino acids. These data are taken from a study of blood T cells in healthy people across ages. Findings and limits, study-wide: Nothing was known about donor CMV status, and this possibly confounded expanded clonotype changes. When set beside aged donors, long-lived donors presented more naive CD4+ cells and higher diversity.

The second PCR ran roughly 7 to 12 cycles with a sample-barcoded 5' primer and J-beta primers. TCRdb independently ran MiXCR on the 5' RACE reads; one entry per CDR3 protein. This table holds approximately 1,000,000 distinct CDR3 sequences, about two fifths found once. Donors were healthy Caucasian individuals from Russia aged roughly 6 to 95. This clonotype was sampled from a man younger than 35 in good health. The chain has TRBV6-2 or TRBV6-3 and TRBJ1-5; tentative D call: TRBD1 (5 bases). Sequencing was done on a sample of blood. This chain's CDR3 is CASSRKGPQSNQPQHF. The DNA of the CDR3 is TGTGCCAGCAGTCGGAAGGGGCCCCAGAGCAATCAGCCCCAGCATTTT.